This T cell receptor beta chain stems from a study of T cells after yellow fever vaccination. General study findings and limits: Most primary-vaccination clones recurred post-booster (about 96% CD4, over 70% CD8). Secondary responses were weaker yet peaked faster, day 5 versus 15.

TCRdb re-analysed the 5' RACE reads in MiXCR, keeping a single row per CDR3 protein. The sample records 250,000 to 350,000 distinct CDR3 sequences, roughly 6.8% being singletons. This CDR3 is built from 12 residues. V gave up 5 bases and J gave up 6 bases, with 9 bases separating them. Germline CDR1 is SGHVS and CDR2 is FQNEAQ. The sample holds many counts of this clonotype. Its antigen is currently unknown. This chain connects TRBV7-8 to TRBJ2-3; D call uncertain. Source: PBMCs, taken around 45 days after the first yellow fever vaccination. This clonotype was sampled from a man aged 18 to 29 who received the YFV17D yellow fever vaccine. CDR3: CASSPRLDTQYF. The CDR3 bases are TGTGCCAGCAGCCCGAGATTGGATACGCAGTATTTT.